This T cell receptor beta chain was sequenced for a study of blood T cell repertoires in COVID-19. Study-wide context: The analysed material was cDNA or gDNA that came from T cells, B-cell-depleted T cells, or PBMCs.

Measured with immunoSEQ multiplex PCR; TCRdb has only the in-frame clones, and not every one. The data show over 150,000 clones, almost 85% seen once. The CDR3 sequence is 16 residues long. Germline assignment: CDR1 WNHNN and CDR2 SYGVQD (reference sequence). V was shortened by 2 bases and J by 4 bases, with 15 bases between the two germline ends. The chain couples TRBV10-1 to TRBJ2-1; perhaps TRBD2 as D (6 bases). The TCR comes from a human donor with acute or convalescent COVID-19. The donor label of this sample is uncertain. Sequencing input: peripheral blood. CDR3 nucleotide sequence: TGCGCCAGCAGTGAGGGCCTGGGCGGGGATTACAATGAGCAGTTCTTC. Protein product: CASSEGLGGDYNEQFF.